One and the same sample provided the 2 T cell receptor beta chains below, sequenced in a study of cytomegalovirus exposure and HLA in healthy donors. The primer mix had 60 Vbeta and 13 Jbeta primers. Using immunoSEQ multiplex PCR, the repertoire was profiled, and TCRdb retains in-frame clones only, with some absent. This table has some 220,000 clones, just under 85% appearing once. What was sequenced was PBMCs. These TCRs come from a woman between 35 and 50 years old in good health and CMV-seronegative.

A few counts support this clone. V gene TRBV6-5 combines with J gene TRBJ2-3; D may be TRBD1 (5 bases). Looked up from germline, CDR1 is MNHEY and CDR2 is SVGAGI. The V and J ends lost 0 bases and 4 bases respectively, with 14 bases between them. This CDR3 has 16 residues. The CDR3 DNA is TGTGCCAGCAGTTACTCGGCAGGGCGTAGTGCAGATACGCAGTATTTT. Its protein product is CASSYSAGRSADTQYF.

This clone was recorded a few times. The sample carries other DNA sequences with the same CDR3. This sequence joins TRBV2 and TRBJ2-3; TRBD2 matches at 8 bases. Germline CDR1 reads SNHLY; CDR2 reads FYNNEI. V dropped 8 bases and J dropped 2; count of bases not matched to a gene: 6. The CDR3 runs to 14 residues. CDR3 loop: CASSGTSSTDTQYF. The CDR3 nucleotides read TGTGCCAGCTCCGGGACTAGTTCCACAGATACGCAGTATTTT.